A selection of T cell receptor beta chains follows, all from one sample in a study of blood T cell repertoires in COVID-19. The table came from immunoSEQ multiplex PCR; TCRdb's copy has only in-frame clones and leaves some out. Among 90,000 to 150,000 clones, roughly 91% were seen once, and the ten largest hold 19%. Specimen: peripheral blood. The receptors stem from a human donor with acute or convalescent COVID-19. The donor label of this sample is uncertain. Both conserved end residues are part of each CDR3. D genes are given only for firm matches. Size values are once, few and many counts, or a class for expanded clones, and some rows have none.

abundance	v_gene	d_gene	j_gene	CDR3aa	CDR3nt
NA	TRBV6-4	TRBD1	TRBJ1-6	CASSDRGRGTYNSPLHF	TGTGCCAGCAGTGATCGGGGCAGGGGGACCTATAATTCACCCCTCCACTTT
NA	TRBV4-1	NA	TRBJ2-2	CASSPLTGGAFTGELFF	TGCGCCAGCAGCCCCCTTACTGGGGGGGCCTTTACCGGGGAGCTGTTTTTT
NA	TRBV4-1	NA	TRBJ2-7	CASSQHIVESYEQYF	TGCGCCAGCAGCCAACATATAGTGGAGTCCTACGAGCAGTACTTC
NA	TRBV29-1	TRBD2	TRBJ2-1	CSVEGGTSGYNEQFF	TGCAGCGTTGAGGGAGGGACTAGCGGATACAATGAGCAGTTCTTC
NA	TRBV7-9	TRBD1	TRBJ1-2	CASSKAGGTGAFYVYTF	TGTGCCAGCAGCAAAGCGGGGGGGACAGGGGCTTTCTACGTCTACACCTTC
NA	TRBV7-9	TRBD1	TRBJ2-6	CASSLGTGRYSGANVLTF	TGTGCCAGCAGCTTAGGGACAGGGCGCTACTCTGGGGCCAACGTCCTGACTTTC
NA	TRBV5-1	TRBD1	TRBJ1-4	CASSILQGPTNEKLFF	TGCGCCAGCAGCATCCTACAGGGGCCAACTAATGAAAAACTGTTTTTT
NA	TRBV7-9	TRBD1	TRBJ2-1	CASSVDRGLSGEQFF	TGTGCCAGCAGCGTAGACAGGGGGCTTTCTGGTGAGCAGTTCTTC
once	TRBV30	TRBD1	TRBJ1-4	CAWSPTTTGDDEKLFF	TGTGCCTGGAGTCCAACCACGACAGGGGATGATGAAAAACTGTTTTTT
NA	TRBV28	NA	TRBJ1-6	CAKNPRVRSSPLHF	TGTGCCAAAAACCCCAGGGTTAGATCTTCACCCCTCCACTTT